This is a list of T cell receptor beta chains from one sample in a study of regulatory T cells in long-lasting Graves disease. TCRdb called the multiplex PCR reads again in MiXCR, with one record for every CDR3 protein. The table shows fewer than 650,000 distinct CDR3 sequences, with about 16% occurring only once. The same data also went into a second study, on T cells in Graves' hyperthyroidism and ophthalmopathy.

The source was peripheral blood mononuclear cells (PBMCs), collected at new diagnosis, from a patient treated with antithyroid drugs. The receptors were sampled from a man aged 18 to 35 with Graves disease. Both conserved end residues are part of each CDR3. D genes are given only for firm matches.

cdr3_aa: CASSLWGGQIEAFF
d_call: .
v_call: TRBV5-4
j_call: TRBJ1-1

cdr3_aa: CSAFTPGQGANEQFF
d_call: TRBD1
v_call: TRBV20-1
j_call: TRBJ2-1

cdr3_aa: CSLTSGRPGALDEQFF
d_call: TRBD2
v_call: TRBV20-1
j_call: TRBJ2-1

cdr3_aa: CASSEQEYSSYEQYF
d_call: .
v_call: TRBV2
j_call: TRBJ2-7

cdr3_aa: CSARTGSSYEQYF
d_call: .
v_call: TRBV20-1
j_call: TRBJ2-7

cdr3_aa: CASSQEFDNSPLHF
d_call: .
v_call: TRBV4-2
j_call: TRBJ1-6

cdr3_aa: CASSPNSRTASTDTQYF
d_call: .
v_call: TRBV7-9
j_call: TRBJ2-3

cdr3_aa: CASSQGLYQETQYF
d_call: .
v_call: TRBV3-1
j_call: TRBJ2-5

cdr3_aa: CAIWDPGQHQETQYF
d_call: TRBD1
v_call: TRBV10-3
j_call: TRBJ2-5

cdr3_aa: CASSPPGLAAYEQYF
d_call: TRBD2
v_call: TRBV3-1
j_call: TRBJ2-7

cdr3_aa: CASSQEATAGPLRTQYF
d_call: TRBD2
v_call: TRBV3-1
j_call: .

cdr3_aa: CASSEDSSYNEQFF
d_call: .
v_call: TRBV13
j_call: TRBJ2-1

cdr3_aa: CASSELAGGNDNEQFF
d_call: TRBD2
v_call: TRBV6-1
j_call: TRBJ2-1

cdr3_aa: CASSYSGNTEELFF
d_call: TRBD2
v_call: TRBV27
j_call: TRBJ2-2

cdr3_aa: CASSLESGDEDTQYF
d_call: .
v_call: TRBV7-9
j_call: TRBJ2-3

cdr3_aa: CSARAHRDTLGEQYF
d_call: .
v_call: TRBV20-1
j_call: TRBJ2-7

cdr3_aa: CSVEAGTGGPGTQYF
d_call: TRBD1
v_call: TRBV29-1
j_call: TRBJ2-3

cdr3_aa: CASSQQGGPNQPQHF
d_call: TRBD1
v_call: TRBV4-1
j_call: TRBJ1-5

cdr3_aa: CASSRSALATNYGYTF
d_call: .
v_call: TRBV27
j_call: TRBJ1-2

cdr3_aa: CASPSGRSGNEQFF
d_call: TRBD2
v_call: TRBV2
j_call: TRBJ2-1

cdr3_aa: CASINPGTRNSPLHF
d_call: .
v_call: TRBV28
j_call: TRBJ1-6

cdr3_aa: CASSRQAILPGELFF
d_call: .
v_call: TRBV19
j_call: TRBJ2-2

cdr3_aa: CASSAPKGAYTF
d_call: TRBD1
v_call: TRBV9
j_call: TRBJ1-2

cdr3_aa: CASSENGYNQPQHF
d_call: .
v_call: TRBV6-1
j_call: TRBJ1-5